Listed here are 26 T cell receptor beta chains from one sample, sequenced in a study of response to subunit inactivated influenza vaccine. TCRdb itself ran the RT-PCR reads through MiXCR, one entry per CDR3 protein. The sample contains 300,000 to 350,000 distinct CDR3 sequences, roughly 22% of which appear only once. This sample comprised PBMCs from blood, obtained less than 22 months after vaccination. These receptors were taken from a man aged 50-75 years who received an inactivated influenza vaccine.

The chain links TRBV6-5 to TRBJ1-1; D unresolved. V lost 2 bases, J lost 2 bases, and 12 bases lay in between. The CDR3 totals 15 residues. Germline assignment: CDR1 MNHEY and CDR2 SVGAGI. The CDR3, as DNA: TGTGCCAGCAGTTACAAAAGGACGGGAAACACTGAAGCTTTCTTT. It translates to CASSYKRTGNTEAFF.

The chain is built from TRBV28 and TRBJ1-3; D is perhaps TRBD1 (6 bases). The germline V gene encodes CDR1 MDHEN and CDR2 SYDVKM. V shed 5 bases and J shed 4 bases, with 12 bases lying between them. This CDR3 comprises 14 residues. CDR3 DNA: TGTGCCAGCAGTCCTGGACAGTTCGGAAACACCATATATTTT. Its protein is CASSPGQFGNTIYF.

The sample holds a few counts of this clonotype. The J gene is TRBJ1-5, the V gene TRBV7-8; D not resolved. Per the germline V gene, CDR1 is SGHVS and CDR2 is FQNEAQ. V was pared by 0 bases and J by 0 bases, with 12 bases between. CDR3 size: 17 residues. CDR3 nucleotide sequence: TGTGCCAGCAGCTTAGCGCGTAGGTACAATAGCAATCAGCCCCAGCATTTT. Translation gives CASSLARRYNSNQPQHF. Looking up the rest from reference TRBV7-8 and TRBJ1-5 gives the full variable domain: GAGVSQSPRYKVAKRGQDVALRCDPISGHVSLFWYQQALGQGPEFLTYFQNEAQLDKSGLPSDRFFAERPEGSVSTLKIQRTQQEDSAVYLCASSLARRYNSNQPQHFGDGTRLSIL.

This clonotype was recorded many times. V and J are TRBV20-1 and TRBJ2-7; D is possibly TRBD1 (6 bases). V lost 2 bases and J 6 bases, leaving 17 bases between the germline ends. The CDR3 has 14 amino acids. Germline V lookup: CDR1 DFQATT, CDR2 SNEGSKA (reference sequence). CDR3 sequence (DNA): TGCAGTGCTAGACCTTACAGGGAAATCACCGAGCAGTACTTC. Its protein is CSARPYREITEQYF.

The V and J genes are TRBV27 and TRBJ1-4, with TRBD1 as a possible D gene (6 bases). CDR3 length: 19 residues. Trimming took off 3 bases at V and 2 bases at J, with 22 bases between the two ends. Germline CDR1 MNHEY, CDR2 SMNVEV (reference sequence). The DNA of the CDR3 is TGTGCCAGCAGTTTGGGGACAATTCGCGGGGGGGCTACTAATGAAAAACTGTTTTTT. Translating it yields CASSLGTIRGGATNEKLFF.

The gene calls are TRBV7-2 and TRBJ2-3; D is possibly TRBD1 (6 bases). Germline V gives CDR1 SGHTA, CDR2 FQGNSA. Trimming pared 6 bases from V and 7 bases from J, leaving 11 bases between. The CDR3 extends over 12 amino acids. The CDR3 is CASSFTGYTQYF. The CDR3 DNA reads as TGTGCCAGCAGTTTTACAGGGTATACGCAGTATTTT. Variable domain in full (rest from reference TRBV7-2 and TRBJ2-3): GAGVSQSPSNKVTEKGKDVELRCDPISGHTALYWYRQSLGQGLEFLIYFQGNSAPDKSGLPSDRFSAERTGGSVSTLTIQRTQQEDSAVYLCASSFTGYTQYFGPGTRLTVL.

This clonotype was seen only a few times. The chain combines TRBV7-8 with TRBJ1-5; D not resolved. In germline, CDR1 is SGHVS, CDR2 FQNEAQ. This CDR3 is built from 14 residues. V was cut by 1 base and J by 8 bases, with 12 bases left in between. The CDR3, as DNA: TGTGCCAGCAGCTTAGGTGGGCTGATGGAGCCCCAGCATTTT. It is translated as CASSLGGLMEPQHF. The full variable domain, completed using reference TRBV7-8 and TRBJ1-5, is GAGVSQSPRYKVAKRGQDVALRCDPISGHVSLFWYQQALGQGPEFLTYFQNEAQLDKSGLPSDRFFAERPEGSVSTLKIQRTQQEDSAVYLCASSLGGLMEPQHFGDGTRLSIL.

This chain links TRBV4-3 with TRBJ2-4; the D gene is possibly TRBD2 (5 bases). The ends were cut back, 4 bases at V and 0 bases at J, with 10 bases in the middle. This CDR3 has 15 amino acids. The germline CDR1 and CDR2 sequences are LGHNA and YSLEER. The CDR3 loop is CASSPPGLAKNIQYF. CDR3 DNA sequence: TGCGCCAGCAGCCCGCCGGGATTAGCCAAAAACATTCAGTACTTC.

This clonotype was counted many times. This chain uses TRBV12-3 or TRBV12-4 with TRBJ1-4; D possibly corresponds to TRBD1 (6 bases). This CDR3 region has 15 residues. The V end lost 4 bases, the J end lost 0 bases, and 9 bases lay between the germline ends. This CDR3 is CASSSRQATNEKLFF. The CDR3 DNA reads TGTGCCAGCAGTTCCCGACAGGCAACTAATGAAAAACTGTTTTTT.

This clonotype was seen a handful of times. This sequence joins TRBV5-5 and TRBJ2-7, with D possibly TRBD1 on 6 matching bases. Trimming cost V 9 bases and J 2 bases, with 9 bases left between them. The CDR3 is made up of 11 amino acids. CDR1 and CDR2 from the germline V gene are SGHKS and YYEKEE (reference sequence). The DNA for the CDR3 is TGTGCCACGGGACATACCTACGAGCAGTACTTC. This sequence encodes CATGHTYEQYF.

CDR3 in amino acids: CASSLNSAQTYEQYF. In DNA form, the CDR3 reads TGCGCCAGCAGCTTGAACAGTGCTCAGACCTACGAGCAGTACTTC. The rearrangement joins TRBV5-1 to TRBJ2-7, with unresolved D. The CDR3 consists of 15 residues. V was trimmed by 1 base and J by 2 bases, leaving 13 bases between them. Looked up from germline, CDR1 is SGHRS and CDR2 is YFSETQ. Complete variable domain (other parts from reference TRBV5-1 and TRBJ2-7): KAGVTQTPRYLIKTRGQQVTLSCSPISGHRSVSWYQQTPGQGLQFLFEYFSETQRNKGNFPGRFSGRQFSNSRSEMNVSTLELGDSALYLCASSLNSAQTYEQYFGPGTRLTVT.

For this clonotype: This CDR3 is missing its conserved last phenylalanine or tryptophan, likely due to a read error. The rearrangement uses TRBV7-2 and TRBJ1-5; TRBD1 aligns across 10 bases. Germline CDR1 reads SGHTA; CDR2 reads FQGNSA. The CDR3 extends over 17 amino acids. V shed 1 base, J shed 7 bases, and the junction held 10 bases outside the gene matches. The CDR3 DNA is TGTGCCAGCAGCTTAGTAGGGGGACAGGGGTCGGTACAGCCCCAGCATATT. It is translated as CASSLVGGQGSVQPQHI.

This clonotype was observed a few times. V usage is TRBV5-4 and J usage is TRBJ2-2; the match to TRBD1 covers 10 bases. The CDR3 has 15 amino acids. Trimming at V came to 6 bases and at J to 5 bases, leaving 7 bases not matched to a gene. Germline values: CDR1 SGHNT, CDR2 YYREEE (reference sequence). CDR3 bases: TGTGCCAGCACCCCGACAGGGGGCGAAACCGGGGAGCTGTTTTTT. Translated: CASTPTGGETGELFF.

The V gene is TRBV7-2, the J gene TRBJ1-5; no clear D gene. The germline V gene has CDR1 SGHTA and CDR2 FQGNSA. The V end was cut by 3 bases, the J end by 3 bases, with 3 bases between. The CDR3 loop spans 12 amino acids. The CDR3 DNA sequence: TGTGCCAGCAGCTTCAACAATCAGCCCCAGCATTTT. Protein product: CASSFNNQPQHF.

V is TRBV28 and J is TRBJ2-3, with TRBD2 matching over 10 bases. The germline gives CDR1 MDHEN, CDR2 SYDVKM. CDR3 length: 14 residues. After removal of 5 bases from V and 4 bases from J, the junction contained 3 bases not matched to a gene. CDR3 region: CASSSGRAADTQYF. The CDR3 coding sequence is TGTGCCAGCAGTAGCGGGAGGGCCGCAGATACGCAGTATTTT.

This clonotype was picked up a small number of times. The CDR3 DNA reads TGTGCCAGCAGCTTGGGACAGGGGAGTTCTTCACCCCTCCACTTT. Its protein product is CASSLGQGSSSPLHF. This chain uses TRBV7-2 with TRBJ1-6, with 10 bases lining up with TRBD1. This CDR3 comprises 15 residues. The germline gives CDR1 SGHTA, CDR2 FQGNSA. The trim removed 3 bases at V and 9 bases at J, leaving 5 bases unmatched.

This rearrangement joins TRBV5-1 to TRBJ1-1; 8 bases line up with TRBD1. Germline CDR1 is SGHRS and CDR2 is YFSETQ. The CDR3 sequence is 14 residues long. The junction had 5 bases not matched to a gene; V was cut back by 2 bases and J by 5 bases. CDR3 amino acids: CASSFQGARTEAFF. DNA of the CDR3: TGCGCCAGCAGCTTCCAGGGGGCTAGGACTGAAGCTTTCTTT.

The gene calls are TRBV5-1 and TRBJ2-3; D is undetermined. The V and J ends lost 7 bases and 4 bases respectively, with 16 bases between them. This CDR3 region has 14 residues. Germline CDR1 and CDR2: SGHRS and YFSETQ. The CDR3 here is CASSTGPFSDTQYF. As DNA, the CDR3 is TGCGCCAGCTCCACCGGCCCCTTCTCAGATACGCAGTATTTT. Filled out from reference TRBV5-1 and TRBJ2-3, the complete variable domain reads KAGVTQTPRYLIKTRGQQVTLSCSPISGHRSVSWYQQTPGQGLQFLFEYFSETQRNKGNFPGRFSGRQFSNSRSEMNVSTLELGDSALYLCASSTGPFSDTQYFGPGTRLTVL.

Only a few counts were recorded for this clonotype. The rearrangement joins TRBV12-2 to TRBJ1-5; the table's D call, TRBD1, was not checked against the DNA. TRBV12-2 is flagged as a pseudogene. This CDR3 is 15 amino acids long. This CDR3 reads CASRYPGQGRQPQHF. DNA of the CDR3: TGTGCAAGTCGCTACCCGGGACAGGGCAGACAGCCCCAGCATTTT.

The chain has TRBV9 and TRBJ2-2, with a possible D match to TRBD1 (6 bases). Per germline, CDR1 SGDLS and CDR2 YYNGEE. CDR3 size: 14 residues. The germline V and J ends were trimmed by 2 bases and 3 bases, with 8 bases remaining between them. The CDR3 region has the DNA TGTGCCAGCAGCGTGCACAGGGACACCGGGGAGCTGTTTTTT. It encodes CASSVHRDTGELFF.

Only a few counts were recorded for this clonotype. This chain connects TRBV20-1 to TRBJ2-7, with D perhaps matching TRBD1 or TRBD2 (7 bases each). Trimming removed 4 bases at V and 3 bases at J, with 13 bases between. This CDR3 spans 13 amino acids. CDR1 DFQATT and CDR2 SNEGSKA come from the germline V gene (reference sequence). This CDR3 is CSAKDREGYEQYF. The CDR3 DNA follows: TGCAGTGCTAAAGACAGGGAGGGCTACGAGCAGTACTTC.

The chain carries TRBV7-2 and TRBJ1-5; D remains ambiguous. Trimming removed 2 bases at V and 0 bases at J, with 8 bases between. Germline V CDR1 and CDR2: SGHTA, FQGNSA. The CDR3 totals 15 residues. The chain's CDR3 is CASSLMYNSNQPQHF. The DNA for the CDR3 is TGTGCCAGCAGCTTAATGTACAATAGCAATCAGCCCCAGCATTTT.

This clonotype was detected ten times or more. The chain couples TRBV12-3 or TRBV12-4 to TRBJ1-2; 10 bases are a match to TRBD1. Trimming at V came to 9 bases and at J to 4 bases, leaving 11 bases not matched to a gene. CDR3 length: 15 amino acids. The CDR3 DNA follows: TGTGCCAGTGGCTCCCGGGACAGGGGAGCCTATGGCTACACCTTC. Its protein is CASGSRDRGAYGYTF.

This clonotype was seen a handful of times. The V gene is TRBV4-2, the J gene TRBJ2-7, with 7 nucleotides matching TRBD2. Germline-derived CDR1 and CDR2 are LGHNA and YNFKEQ. The CDR3 length is 16 residues. With 0 bases clipped from V and 7 bases from J, the junction kept 12 bases outside the gene matches. The DNA of the CDR3 is TGTGCCAGCAGCCAAGATCACAGGACACGGGGGGAAGAGCAGTACTTC. It specifies CASSQDHRTRGEEQYF.

The chain couples TRBV28 to TRBJ2-1, with D maybe TRBD2 (6 bases). V lost 4 bases and J lost 6, with 19 bases in between. The V gene's germline CDR1 is MDHEN and CDR2 SYDVKM. This CDR3 contains 16 residues. The CDR3 DNA follows: TGTGCCAGCAGTTCGGGAGACCCTGCCGACCTCAATGAGCAGTTCTTC. Protein product: CASSSGDPADLNEQFF.

This clonotype was found many times. The chain uses TRBV25-1 and TRBJ2-1, with 10 bases that match TRBD2. This CDR3 is built from 18 residues. The ends lost 0 bases at V and 4 bases at J; junction bases unmatched: 9. The germline V gene encodes CDR1 MGHDK and CDR2 SYGVNS. The CDR3 loop reads CASSEYPSGSGRYNEQFF. The CDR3 nucleotides read TGTGCCAGCAGTGAATACCCTAGCGGGAGCGGGAGGTACAATGAGCAGTTCTTC. Full variable domain (outside the CDR3, taken from reference TRBV25-1 and TRBJ2-1): EADIYQTPRYLVIGTGKKITLECSQTMGHDKMYWYQQDPGMELHLIHYSYGVNSTEKGDLSSESTVSRIRTEHFPLTLESARPSHTSQYLCASSEYPSGSGRYNEQFFGPGTRLTVL.